A selection of T cell receptor beta chains follows, all from one sample in a study of blood T cell repertoires in COVID-19. Using immunoSEQ multiplex PCR, the repertoire was profiled, and TCRdb retains in-frame clones only, with some absent. The table records roughly 220,000 clones, about 90% of them present only once. The sample taken for sequencing was PBMCs or T cells enriched from blood (not recorded which). Source of these receptors: a woman aged 45-60 years with acute COVID-19. CDR3s include the opening cysteine and the closing phenylalanine or tryptophan. A D gene is named only where the DNA matches it firmly. Not every row has a clone size; where given, it reads once, few, many or a size class.

CATSDPSKEGGQPQHF | TGTGCCACCAGTGATCCGTCGAAGGAGGGCGGTCAGCCCCAGCATTTT | TRBJ1-5 | TRBV24-1 | . | .
CASTSWGGEQYF | TGTGCCAGCACCTCATGGGGGGGCGAGCAGTACTTC | TRBJ2-7 | TRBV6-5 | . | TRBD2
CASRLAGDTGELFF | TGTGCCAGCAGACTAGCGGGAGACACCGGGGAGCTGTTTTTT | TRBJ2-2 | TRBV6-5 | . | TRBD2
CASSLALTGSSYNEQFF | TGTGCCAGCAGTTTAGCCCTAACAGGGAGCTCCTACAATGAGCAGTTCTTC | TRBJ2-1 | TRBV27 | . | .
CASSGPNEQFF | TGTGCCAGCAGTGGGCCCAATGAGCAGTTCTTC | TRBJ2-1 | TRBV27 | . | .
CASRAGTSPDTQYF | TGTGCCAGCAGGGCCGGGACTTCCCCAGATACGCAGTATTTT | TRBJ2-3 | TRBV28 | once | .
CASSLVLAGGPGNNEQFF | TGTGCCAGCAGCTTAGTACTAGCGGGAGGGCCCGGAAATAATGAGCAGTTCTTC | TRBJ2-1 | TRBV7-2 | . | TRBD2
CATNNRGTGELFF | TGTGCCACCAATAACAGGGGAACCGGGGAGCTGTTTTTT | TRBJ2-2 | TRBV24-1 | . | TRBD1
CAIKPGQGAGVTGELFF | TGTGCCATCAAACCGGGACAGGGGGCCGGAGTCACCGGGGAGCTGTTTTTT | TRBJ2-2 | TRBV10-3 | . | TRBD1
CASSQWIQGTEAFF | TGTGCCAGCAGTCAATGGATCCAGGGCACTGAAGCTTTCTTT | TRBJ1-1 | TRBV27 | . | .
CASNRDRDQPQHF | TGTGCCAGCAACCGGGACAGAGATCAGCCCCAGCATTTT | TRBJ1-5 | TRBV28 | . | TRBD1
CASSTAGTQETQYF | TGCGCCAGCAGCACGGCCGGGACTCAAGAGACCCAGTACTTC | TRBJ2-5 | TRBV5-1 | . | .
CASSPGTSGYEQYF | TGTGCCAGCAGCCCAGGGACTAGCGGCTACGAGCAGTACTTC | TRBJ2-7 | TRBV13 | . | TRBD2
CASSIEGFQPQHF | TGTGCCAGTAGTATAGAGGGCTTTCAGCCCCAGCATTTT | TRBJ1-5 | TRBV19 | . | .
CASSKGQGWQYSNQPQHF | TGTGCCAGCAGTAAAGGACAGGGCTGGCAATATAGCAATCAGCCCCAGCATTTT | TRBJ1-5 | TRBV28 | . | TRBD1
CASSLEPHGTGANVLTF | TGCGCCAGCAGCTTGGAGCCCCACGGGACAGGGGCCAACGTCCTGACTTTC | TRBJ2-6 | TRBV5-1 | . | .
CASSIGAASNQPQHF | TGTGCCAGTAGTATTGGGGCAGCTAGCAATCAGCCCCAGCATTTT | TRBJ1-5 | TRBV19 | once | .
CASSGLAGAIKETQYF | TGTGCCAGCAGCGGACTAGCGGGAGCAATAAAAGAGACCCAGTACTTC | TRBJ2-5 | TRBV2 | . | TRBD2
CASSHSRQGRTSGRSGANVLTF | TGCGCCAGCAGCCATTCCAGACAGGGGAGGACTAGCGGGAGGTCTGGGGCCAACGTCCTGACTTTC | TRBJ2-6 | TRBV4-3 | . | TRBD2
CASIGWARSYEQYF | TGTGCCAGCATTGGGTGGGCTCGCTCCTACGAGCAGTACTTC | TRBJ2-7 | TRBV6-5 | . | .
CASSSRAGPLTDTQYF | TGCGCCAGCAGCTCTCGGGCGGGCCCGCTCACAGATACGCAGTATTTT | TRBJ2-3 | TRBV5-1 | . | .
CASSLSFANGYTF | TGCGCCAGCAGCTTGAGCTTCGCGAATGGCTACACCTTC | TRBJ1-2 | TRBV5-1 | few | .
CASRDHEGAGETQYF | TGTGCCAGCCGAGATCATGAGGGGGCCGGAGAGACCCAGTACTTC | TRBJ2-5 | TRBV2 | . | TRBD1
CASSPRLAATTDTQYF | TGTGCCAGCAGCCCCCGACTAGCAGCAACCACAGATACGCAGTATTTT | TRBJ2-3 | TRBV7-3 | . | TRBD2
CASSRTGGIYEQYF | TGTGCCAGCAGTAGGACAGGCGGGATCTACGAGCAGTACTTC | TRBJ2-7 | TRBV2 | . | .
CASSGTLTYNEQFF | TGTGCCAGCAGCGGGACACTGACCTACAATGAGCAGTTCTTC | TRBJ2-1 | TRBV3-1/TRBV3-2 | . | .
CASSKPEAAGEKLFF | TGTGCCAGCAGTAAACCGGAGGCGGCAGGCGAAAAACTGTTTTTT | TRBJ1-4 | TRBV25-1 | few | .
CASSVEVPARDTGELFF | TGTGCCAGCAGCGTAGAGGTTCCCGCGAGGGACACCGGGGAGCTGTTTTTT | TRBJ2-2 | TRBV9 | . | .
CASSQAGQGSTEAFF | TGTGCCAGCAGCCAAGCCGGGCAGGGGAGCACTGAAGCTTTCTTT | TRBJ1-1 | TRBV4-2 | . | .
CALSAAEGSPLHF | TGTGCCCTATCGGCAGCAGAGGGTTCACCCCTCCACTTT | TRBJ1-6 | TRBV10-3 | . | .
CASSLAPGYNEQFF | TGCGCCAGCAGCTTGGCGCCGGGCTACAATGAGCAGTTCTTC | TRBJ2-1 | TRBV5-1 | . | .
CASRADSAKNIQYF | TGTGCCAGCAGGGCCGACTCAGCCAAAAACATTCAGTACTTC | TRBJ2-4 | TRBV2 | once | .
CASSLRGAQLLNTEAFF | TGTGCCAGCAGCTTACGGGGGGCGCAGTTGCTGAACACTGAAGCTTTCTTT | TRBJ1-1 | TRBV7-6 | . | .
CASRQLVRSYNEQFF | TGTGCCAGCAGACAACTAGTCCGTTCCTACAATGAGCAGTTCTTC | TRBJ2-1 | TRBV7-9 | few | .
CASSEVGTGGNEQYF | TGTGCCAGCAGTGAAGTCGGGACAGGGGGCAACGAGCAGTACTTC | TRBJ2-7 | TRBV2 | . | TRBD1
CASSPGLLIHEQYF | TGTGCCAGCAGCCCGGGACTGCTTATCCACGAGCAGTACTTC | TRBJ2-7 | TRBV3-1/TRBV3-2 | . | .
CASSETLGQGYEQYF | TGTGCCAGTAGTGAGACCTTGGGACAGGGCTACGAGCAGTACTTC | TRBJ2-7 | TRBV19 | . | TRBD1
CASSVDRGRETQYF | TGTGCCAGCAGCGTAGACAGGGGACGAGAGACCCAGTACTTC | TRBJ2-5 | TRBV9 | . | TRBD1
CASSLRQQSYNEQFF | TGTGCCAGCAGTTTGAGACAGCAGAGTTACAATGAGCAGTTCTTC | TRBJ2-1 | TRBV28 | . | .
CASSLAGQGALGANVLTF | TGTGCCAGCAGCCTTGCGGGACAGGGGGCGCTTGGGGCCAACGTCCTGACTTTC | TRBJ2-6 | TRBV28 | . | TRBD1
CASSDPLALNEQFF | TGTGCCAGCAGCGATCCACTAGCGCTCAATGAGCAGTTCTTC | TRBJ2-1 | TRBV9 | . | TRBD2
CASSTIQGVGYGYTF | TGTGCCAGCAGTACCATACAGGGAGTCGGCTATGGCTACACCTTC | TRBJ1-2 | TRBV27 | once | .
CASRRQGFNQPQHF | TGTGCCAGCAGGCGACAGGGATTCAATCAGCCCCAGCATTTT | TRBJ1-5 | TRBV2 | once | TRBD1
CASSNSGKDRGRAYGYTF | TGTGCCAGCAGCAATAGCGGAAAGGACAGGGGGCGCGCCTATGGCTACACCTTC | TRBJ1-2 | TRBV21-1 | . | .
CASSPRKGMGEQYF | TGTGCCAGCTCACCACGAAAGGGGATGGGCGAGCAGTACTTC | TRBJ2-7 | TRBV18 | once | .
CASSSPHQSQYF | TGTGCCAGCAGCTCCCCCCATCAGTCGCAGTATTTT | TRBJ2-3 | TRBV7-2 | . | .
CAISGGEVYEQYF | TGTGCCATCAGCGGCGGGGAGGTTTACGAGCAGTACTTC | TRBJ2-7 | TRBV10-3 | . | .
CASSPWTGVVGELFF | TGTGCCAGCAGTCCCTGGACAGGGGTTGTCGGGGAGCTGTTTTTT | TRBJ2-2 | TRBV6-2/TRBV6-3 | . | TRBD1
CASSPRQGASYEQYF | TGTGCCAGCAGTCCACGACAGGGGGCCTCCTACGAGCAGTACTTC | TRBJ2-7 | TRBV27 | . | TRBD1
CASSTGLVLFF | TGTGCCAGCAGTACAGGACTAGTTTTGTTCTTC | TRBJ2-1 | TRBV3-1/TRBV3-2 | . | TRBD2
CASSPTGTEITIYF | TGTGCCAGCAGTCCCACCGGGACAGAGATCACCATATATTTT | TRBJ1-3 | TRBV6-6 | once | TRBD1
CASSFGGGMNTEAFF | TGTGCCAGCAGTTTCGGGGGGGGTATGAACACTGAAGCTTTCTTT | TRBJ1-1 | TRBV27 | . | .
CASRYFGTYEQYF | TGTGCCAGCAGGTACTTCGGTACCTACGAGCAGTACTTC | TRBJ2-7 | TRBV5-4 | . | .
CASRDGQGPEQYF | TGTGCCAGCAGGGACGGACAGGGCCCCGAGCAGTACTTC | TRBJ2-7 | TRBV27 | . | TRBD1
CASSLRDGTGEKLFF | TGTGCCAGCAGTTTACGGGACGGGACAGGGGAAAAACTGTTTTTT | TRBJ1-4 | TRBV27 | . | TRBD1
CASSSHTPMKYF | TGTGCCAGCAGCTCACATACACCGATGAAATACTTC | TRBJ2-4 | TRBV7-9 | . | .
CASSLDGTGGLEQYF | TGTGCCAGCAGCTTAGACGGAACAGGGGGCCTCGAGCAGTACTTC | TRBJ2-7 | TRBV7-2 | . | TRBD1
CASSVGGSGETQYF | TGTGCCAGCAGCGTAGGCGGGAGTGGTGAGACCCAGTACTTC | TRBJ2-5 | TRBV9 | . | TRBD2